This T cell receptor (beta chain) is drawn from a study of blood T cell repertoires in COVID-19. Adults between about 18 and 89 years of age took part from about 24 US areas. All exposed participants met a person with COVID-19 within 2 weeks before entering the study. Sequencing used immunoSEQ multiplex PCR; TCRdb keeps in-frame clones, though not all of them. The sample consists of some 340,000 clones, roughly nine tenths of them appearing once. CDR3 length: 15 amino acids. Between the trimmed V and J ends, which lost 1 base and 9 bases, there was a span of 18 bases. Germline CDR1 and CDR2: MGHRA and YSYEKL.

Sequencing was done on a sample of PBMCs or T cells enriched from blood (not recorded which). The rearrangement uses TRBV4-1 and TRBJ2-5, with a weak D call TRBD2 (7 bases). The receptor was isolated from a young woman who had been exposed to COVID-19. The CDR3 DNA reads TGCGCCAGCAGCCAAGCGGGGGGCCACCCGATGGCCCAGTACTTC. Residues: CASSQAGGHPMAQYF.